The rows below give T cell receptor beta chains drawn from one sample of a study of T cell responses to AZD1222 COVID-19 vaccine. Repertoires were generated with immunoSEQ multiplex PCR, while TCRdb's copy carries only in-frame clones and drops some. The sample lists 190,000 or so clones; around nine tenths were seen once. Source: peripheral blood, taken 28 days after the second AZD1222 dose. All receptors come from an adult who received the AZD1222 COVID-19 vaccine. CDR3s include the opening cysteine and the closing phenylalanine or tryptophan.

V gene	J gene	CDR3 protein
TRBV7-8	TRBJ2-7	CASSLDRGNEQYF
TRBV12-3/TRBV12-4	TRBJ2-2	CASSPTNTGELFF
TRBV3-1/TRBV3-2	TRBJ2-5	CASSQEYGLLRGYF
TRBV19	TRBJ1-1	CASSIMENTEAFF
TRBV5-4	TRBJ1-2	CASSSRAQPNYGYTF
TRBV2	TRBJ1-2	CASSGQGGSYGYTF
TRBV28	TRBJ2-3	CASSPFRGTDTQYF
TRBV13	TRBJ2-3	CASSPIRGPGTQYF
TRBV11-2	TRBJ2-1	CASSSPGTSGRGAYNEQFF
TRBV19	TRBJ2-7	CASSEGSGPYEQYF
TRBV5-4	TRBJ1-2	CASSFDFRPTGLYGYTF
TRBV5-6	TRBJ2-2	CASSSSKTNTGELFF
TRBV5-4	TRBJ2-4	CASSLRADVAKNIQYF
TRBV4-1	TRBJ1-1	CASSQESGPRKAFF
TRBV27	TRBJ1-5	CASRSGTGGNQPQHF
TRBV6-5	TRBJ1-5	CASSPGGSNQPQHF
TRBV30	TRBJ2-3	CAWKGGRAVDTQYF
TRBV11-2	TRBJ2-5	CASSLAGDQETQYF
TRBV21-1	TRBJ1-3	CASSKGPGLFSGNTIYF
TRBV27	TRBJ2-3	CASSWTGTSTDTQYF
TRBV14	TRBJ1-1	CASSQERGRGTEAFF
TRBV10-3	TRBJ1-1	CAIKGQANTEAFF
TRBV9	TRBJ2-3	CASSGRAGDRRDTQYF
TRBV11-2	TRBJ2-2	CASSSPADSRSLDTGELFF
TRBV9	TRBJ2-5	CASSASPLAMETQYF
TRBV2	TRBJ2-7	CASSNGTGRYYEQYF